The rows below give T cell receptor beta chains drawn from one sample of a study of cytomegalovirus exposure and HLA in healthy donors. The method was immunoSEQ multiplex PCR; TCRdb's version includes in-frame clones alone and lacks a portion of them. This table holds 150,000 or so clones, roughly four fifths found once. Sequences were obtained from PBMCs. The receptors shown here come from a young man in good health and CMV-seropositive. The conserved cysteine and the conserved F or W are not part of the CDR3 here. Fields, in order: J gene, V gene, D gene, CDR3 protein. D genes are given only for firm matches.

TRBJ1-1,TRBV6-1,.,ASTLDGGTEAF
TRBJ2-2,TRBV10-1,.,ASSDLGASTGELF
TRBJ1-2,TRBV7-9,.,ASSWRGRRGADGYT
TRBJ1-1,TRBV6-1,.,ASSEVGLGAF
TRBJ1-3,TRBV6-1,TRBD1,ASSRDRTGGNTIY
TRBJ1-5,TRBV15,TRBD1,ATSTPPTGTGYNQPQH
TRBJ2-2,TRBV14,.,ASSRLTGNTGELF
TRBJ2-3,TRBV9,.,ASSPRPGFPPQY
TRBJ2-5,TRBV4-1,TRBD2,ASSQVRTSGETQY
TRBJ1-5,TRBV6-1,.,ASSPEVSNQPQH
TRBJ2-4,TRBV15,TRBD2,ATSLKGLTSAKNIQY
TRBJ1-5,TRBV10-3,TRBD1,AINSGGQGNQPQH
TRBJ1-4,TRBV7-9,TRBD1,ASSFTGTGDEKLF
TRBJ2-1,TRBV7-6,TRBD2,ASSLAGERNEQF
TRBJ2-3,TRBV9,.,ASSVVGEADTQY
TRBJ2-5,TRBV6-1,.,ASRRERQETQY
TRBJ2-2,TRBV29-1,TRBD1,SVGGQGATNTGELF
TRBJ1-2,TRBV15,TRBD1,ATSPDRSHGYT
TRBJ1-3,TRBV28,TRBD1,ASSWTGGNTIY
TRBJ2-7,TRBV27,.,ASSLIGPYEQY
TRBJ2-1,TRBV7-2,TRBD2,ASSLDGTSGSYNEQF
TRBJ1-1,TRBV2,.,ASSEVVTDTEAF
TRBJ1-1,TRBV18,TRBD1,ASSPYDRGADTEAF
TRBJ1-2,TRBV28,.,ASSFVPGAYGYT
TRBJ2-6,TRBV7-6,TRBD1,ASSLETGYGANVLT
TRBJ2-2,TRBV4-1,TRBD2,ASSHPGGLAGWNTGELF
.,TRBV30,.,AWRLGQGGSYEQY
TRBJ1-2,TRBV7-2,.,ASSFAADSYGYT
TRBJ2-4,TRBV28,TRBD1,ASSLISDRANIQY
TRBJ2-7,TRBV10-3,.,AISAAAGKKEQY
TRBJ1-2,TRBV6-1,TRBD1,ASGSGTVGYT
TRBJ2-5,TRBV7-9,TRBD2,AITSAKAWETQY
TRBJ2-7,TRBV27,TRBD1,ASTPQGAGEQY
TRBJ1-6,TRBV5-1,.,ASSLGDNSPLH
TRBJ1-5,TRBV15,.,ATKDGGRLSNQPQH
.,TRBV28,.,ASRRRSPYEQY
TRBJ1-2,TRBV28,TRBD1,ASRAPGQGSFGYT
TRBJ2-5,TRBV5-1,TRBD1,ASSSLQGAETQY
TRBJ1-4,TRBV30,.,AWSSGLAGTNEKLF
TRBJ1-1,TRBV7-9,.,ASSLADRPTEAF
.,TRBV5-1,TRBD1,ASRTGTGSYEQY
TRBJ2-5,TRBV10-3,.,AISERGTQETQY
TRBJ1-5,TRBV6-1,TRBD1,ASSIGTGGDEPQH
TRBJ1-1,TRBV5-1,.,ASRLFTGATEAF